The rows below give T cell receptor beta chains drawn from one sample of a study of cytomegalovirus exposure and HLA in healthy donors. Produced via immunoSEQ multiplex PCR; TCRdb's table is partial and in-frame only. Here the sample spans 150,000 to 200,000 clones, over 65% being singletons. Sequenced material: PBMCs. The receptors were gathered from a woman aged 25 to 45 in good health and CMV-seronegative. The CDR3 runs from the conserved cysteine through the conserved F or W. Fields, in order: J gene, clone size, D gene, V gene, CDR3 protein, CDR3 DNA. A D gene is named only where the DNA matches it firmly. Size is stated for part of the rows, as once, few or many counts, or as a class when the clone is expanded.

>TRBJ2-1|once|TRBD2|TRBV5-1
CASSFGSSGINEQFF
TGCGCCAGCAGCTTTGGAAGTAGCGGGATAAATGAGCAGTTCTTC
>TRBJ1-2|NA|NA|TRBV4-3
CASSQTRLVYGYTF
TGCGCCAGCAGCCAAACTAGACTGGTCTATGGCTACACCTTC
>TRBJ1-3|NA|NA|TRBV29-1
CSVAGGSSGNTIYF
TGCAGCGTTGCGGGGGGATCCTCTGGAAACACCATATATTTT
>TRBJ1-2|NA|TRBD1|TRBV2
CASSVLRQGPYGYTF
TGTGCCAGCAGCGTACTTAGACAGGGTCCCTATGGCTACACCTTC
>TRBJ2-1|NA|NA|TRBV7-2
CASSPSRGRAGNEQFF
TGTGCCAGCAGCCCCTCTAGGGGGAGGGCCGGGAATGAGCAGTTCTTC
>TRBJ2-7|once|TRBD1|TRBV4-3
CASSRLRTGRYEQYF
TGCGCCAGCAGCCGCCTAAGGACAGGGCGCTACGAGCAGTACTTC
>TRBJ2-7|NA|TRBD2|TRBV5-1
CASSEGTSGIYEQYF
TGCGCCAGCAGCGAAGGGACTAGCGGTATCTACGAGCAGTACTTC
>TRBJ2-5|few|NA|TRBV29-1
CSVRHLGGETQYF
TGCAGCGTTAGACATCTCGGTGGAGAGACCCAGTACTTC
>TRBJ2-1|NA|TRBD2|TRBV7-3
CASSTGLAGGREQFF
TGTGCCAGCAGCACCGGACTAGCGGGAGGGCGTGAGCAGTTCTTC
>TRBJ2-5|once|NA|TRBV5-1
CASSLGQGRQETQYF
TGCGCCAGCAGCTTGGGGCAGGGGAGACAAGAGACCCAGTACTTC
>TRBJ1-2|NA|NA|TRBV7-2
CASSLVGLTNYGYTF
TGTGCCAGCAGCTTGGTGGGACTGACTAACTATGGCTACACCTTC
>TRBJ2-7|NA|NA|TRBV6-6
CASNLAGTYEQYF
TGTGCCAGCAATCTCGCCGGGACCTACGAGCAGTACTTC
>TRBJ2-2|NA|TRBD2|TRBV6-6
CASSLAGGPVTGELFF
TGTGCCAGCAGTCTAGCGGGAGGGCCGGTAACCGGGGAGCTGTTTTTT
>TRBJ2-7|NA|NA|TRBV19
CASSDRYSYEQYF
TGTGCCAGTAGCGACAGGTACTCCTACGAGCAGTACTTC
>TRBJ2-7|NA|NA|TRBV6-6
CASGTSPSYEQYF
TGTGCCAGCGGGACTTCGCCCTCCTACGAGCAGTACTTC
>TRBJ2-7|NA|NA|TRBV19
CASSTGRQYYEQYF
TGTGCCAGTAGTACCGGAAGACAGTACTACGAGCAGTACTTC
>TRBJ2-3|NA|NA|TRBV11-2
CASSLGVGVLRTDTQYF
TGTGCCAGCAGCTTAGGCGTAGGGGTTTTAAGGACAGATACGCAGTATTTT
>TRBJ1-4|few|NA|TRBV5-6
CASSLAGTSGEKLFF
TGTGCCAGCAGCTTGGCTGGGACAAGCGGTGAAAAACTGTTTTTT
>TRBJ1-5|NA|NA|TRBV5-6
CASSLAQGERNQPQHF
TGTGCCAGCAGCTTGGCCCAAGGGGAAAGGAATCAGCCCCAGCATTTT
>TRBJ2-7|NA|NA|TRBV19
CASSPPGNYEQYF
TGTGCCAGTAGTCCCCCAGGAAACTACGAGCAGTACTTC